This T cell receptor (beta chain) was found in a study of T cell responses to AZD1222 COVID-19 vaccine. There are 12 residues in the CDR3. The germline CDR1 and CDR2 sequences are KGHSH and LQKENI. The V end lost 7 bases, the J end lost 5 bases, and 12 bases lay between the germline ends. Using immunoSEQ multiplex PCR, the repertoire was profiled, and TCRdb retains in-frame clones only, with some absent. The sample lists over 120,000 clones, around 84% occurring once. On this clone itself: Its antigen is still unknown.

Overall study results and limits: It should be noted that donors were predominantly white British and more often female, and clonal diversity was possibly underestimated.

The specimen comprised peripheral blood, sampled 28 days after the second AZD1222 dose. This sequence originates from an adult who received the AZD1222 COVID-19 vaccine. The V and J genes are TRBV18 and TRBJ2-7, with D hard to call. The CDR3 DNA is TGTGCCAGCTTATCAAGGGTTAACGAGCAGTACTTC. Its translation is CASLSRVNEQYF.